The 17 T cell receptor beta chains listed next were all sequenced from one sample in a study of T cells in Graves' hyperthyroidism and ophthalmopathy. Amplified TCR beta CDR3 regions came from RNA transcripts. Researchers ran a first-round RT-PCR on the TCR CDR3 using the HTBI primer set. TCRdb used MiXCR to reprocess the multiplex PCR reads, holding one entry per CDR3 protein. Altogether 540,000 or so distinct CDR3 sequences are present, about 45% being singletons, with the ten largest covering over 15%. The sample consisted of peripheral blood or thyroid tissue (not recorded which). These receptors were collected from an adult woman with Graves' disease, either hyperthyroidism or ophthalmopathy (not recorded which).

The rearrangement uses TRBV29-1 and TRBJ1-5; a weak D match, TRBD1 (5 bases). The length of the CDR3 is 15 residues. V lost 4 bases, J lost 2 bases, and 15 bases lay in between. Germline CDR1 SQVTM, CDR2 ANQGSEA. CDR3 in DNA: TGCAGCGTTGTCTTGCAGGGTCGGGGCAATCAGCCCCAGCATTTT. Translating gives CSVVLQGRGNQPQHF.

This clonotype was counted at least ten times. The chain combines TRBV7-9 with TRBJ2-7, with TRBD2 as a possible D gene (6 bases). The CDR3 length is 15 residues. The ends were cut back, 5 bases at V and 2 bases at J, with 16 bases in the middle. Germline-derived CDR1 and CDR2 are SEHNR and FQNEAQ (reference sequence). CDR3: CASSPGAGKTYEQYF. In DNA form, the CDR3 reads TGTGCCAGCAGCCCCGGGGCGGGGAAAACCTACGAGCAGTACTTC.

This clonotype was recorded once. This sequence joins TRBV29-1 and TRBJ1-2; no clear D. The CDR3 consists of 11 residues. Germline lookup yields CDR1 SQVTM and CDR2 ANQGSEA. Deletions cut 8 bases from V and 3 bases from J, with 10 bases between. The CDR3 nucleotides are TGCAGCATTGTCGCTGACTATGGCTACACCTTC. Translating gives CSIVADYGYTF.

The sample holds many counts of this clonotype. Sequence at one end of the junction differs from germline and may be a read error. The chain has TRBV10-3 and TRBJ1-1, with D tentatively TRBD1 (6 bases). Germline values: CDR1 ENHRY, CDR2 SYGVKD. This CDR3 has 12 residues. The CDR3 reads CAVRGSLREAFF. The DNA of the CDR3 is TGTGCCGTCAGGGGAAGTCTTCGTGAAGCTTTCTTT.

At least ten counts were recorded for this clonotype. V gene TRBV25-1 combines with J gene TRBJ2-2; D is possibly TRBD1 (6 bases). The CDR3 extends over 15 amino acids. The germline V and J ends were trimmed by 1 base and 7 bases, with 13 bases remaining between them. Looked up from germline, CDR1 is MGHDK and CDR2 is SYGVNS. The CDR3 nucleotides read TGTGCCAGCAGTGAATGGGGACATAAGATCGGGGAGCTGTTTTTT. It is translated as CASSEWGHKIGELFF.

With respect to this clonotype: The junction differs from germline at one of its ends, possibly a read error. The CDR3 loop reads CASSQDRPPEKLFF. The CDR3, as DNA: TGCGCCAGCAGCCAAGACCGTCCCCCAGAGAAACTGTTTTTT. V usage is TRBV7-9 and J usage is TRBJ1-4; D remains ambiguous. The germline gives CDR1 SEHNR, CDR2 FQNEAQ (reference sequence). The length of the CDR3 is 14 residues.

Concerning this clonotype: A clone one base away is much larger, so this may be a read error. The gene calls are TRBV30 and TRBJ1-3; D not resolved. Per the germline V gene, CDR1 is GTSNPN and CDR2 is SVGIG (reference sequence). The CDR3 has 11 amino acids. Trimming cost V 2 bases and J 8 bases, with 7 bases left between them. Written as DNA, the CDR3 is TGTGCCTGGAGTCCTGCCGACACCATATATTTT. Its translation is CAWSPADTIYF.

J is TRBJ1-2 and V is TRBV7-2, with no clear D. The CDR3 sequence is 13 residues long. V dropped 4 bases and J dropped 4 bases, with 10 bases sitting between them. Per germline, CDR1 SGHTA and CDR2 FQGNSA. In DNA, the CDR3 is TGTGCCAGCAGCTCAGCGGCGGCCTATGGCTACACCTTC. This gives the protein CASSSAAAYGYTF.

V usage is TRBV6-5 and J usage is TRBJ2-5, with D perhaps TRBD1 (6 bases). The CDR3 has 14 amino acids. V lost 6 bases to trimming and J lost 8 bases, with 19 bases between them. Germline assignment: CDR1 MNHEY and CDR2 SVGAGI. CDR3 sequence reads: CASSSRGSGNTQYF. The CDR3 nucleotides are TGTGCCAGCAGCTCCAGGGGATCTGGAAACACCCAGTACTTC.

The CDR3 region has the DNA TGTGCCAGCAGCTTAGTATCGGACTCGGGGAGCTACGAGCAGTACTTC. Translated, it gives CASSLVSDSGSYEQYF. The chain combines TRBV7-9 with TRBJ2-5; D is possibly TRBD2 (5 bases). The DNA end lines up better with TRBJ2-7; the J call may be wrong. This CDR3 has 16 amino acids. From germline, CDR1 is SEHNR and CDR2 FQNEAQ (reference sequence).

The chain carries TRBV2 and TRBJ1-2; D perhaps matches TRBD1 (5 bases). Trimming shortened V by 0 bases and J by 5 bases, and 13 bases separated the two germline ends. This CDR3 region has 15 residues. Germline CDR1 reads SNHLY; CDR2 reads FYNNEI. This chain's CDR3 is CASSEARGAGYGYTF. DNA of the CDR3: TGTGCCAGCAGTGAAGCGCGAGGGGCAGGGTATGGCTACACCTTC.

This clonotype was detected once. A read error is possible here, since a much larger clone lies one base away. The chain has TRBV10-3 and TRBJ2-5, with 8 nucleotides matching TRBD1. The V gene's germline CDR1 is ENHRY and CDR2 SYGVKD. This CDR3 comprises 15 residues. CDR3 loop: CASSSRTGCFVTQYF. The CDR3 nucleotides are TGTGCCAGCAGTTCGAGGACAGGGTGCTTTGTGACCCAGTACTTC.

The chain combines TRBV28 with TRBJ2-7; perhaps TRBD2 as D (6 bases). The CDR3 is 18 residues long. Germline CDR1 and CDR2: MDHEN and SYDVKM. The V and J ends lost 5 bases and 3 bases respectively, with 26 bases between them. DNA of the CDR3: TGTGCCAGCAGTCCCCACCCCTTACTAGCCCTTAGACGCTACGAGCAGTACTTC. This translates into CASSPHPLLALRRYEQYF. Using reference TRBV28 and TRBJ2-7 for the parts outside the CDR3, the full variable domain is DVKVTQSSRYLVKRTGEKVFLECVQDMDHENMFWYRQDPGLGLRLIYFSYDVKMKEKGDIPEGYSVSREKKERFSLILESASTNQTSMYLCASSPHPLLALRRYEQYFGPGTRLTVT.

Only one count was recorded for this clonotype. The chain has TRBV5-1 and TRBJ1-4; D is perhaps TRBD1 (5 bases). The CDR3 has 14 residues. CDR1 and CDR2 from the germline V gene are SGHRS and YFSETQ. Trimming cost V 4 bases and J 11 bases, with 18 bases left between them. DNA of the CDR3: TGCGCCAGCAGCGAGGGGACGGCCGGTGGGAAACTGTTTTTT. This sequence encodes CASSEGTAGGKLFF.

The CDR3 reads CASRGGGARTGELFF. The CDR3 bases are TGTGCCAGCAGAGGAGGGGGAGCCCGCACCGGGGAGCTGTTTTTT. V and J are TRBV2 and TRBJ2-2; D may be TRBD1 or TRBD2 (6 bases each). The germline V and J ends were trimmed by 6 bases and 4 bases, with 15 bases remaining between them. This CDR3 has 15 amino acids. CDR1 is SNHLY and CDR2 is FYNNEI in the germline V gene.

This clonotype was recorded many times. The CDR3 bases are TGTGCCAGCAGTGTGGGGGGACTAGCGGGTACCTACGAGCAGTACTTC. Amino acid sequence: CASSVGGLAGTYEQYF. V gene TRBV6-1 combines with J gene TRBJ2-7; 12 bases map to TRBD2. The CDR3 is 16 residues long. V lost 4 bases, J lost 2 bases, and 6 bases stayed unmatched. Germline lookup yields CDR1 MNHNS and CDR2 SASEGT.

The genes are TRBV29-1 and TRBJ1-1; D gene uncertain. With 4 bases removed from V and 2 bases from J, the gap between germline ends came to 5 bases. CDR3 size: 11 residues. CDR1 SQVTM and CDR2 ANQGSEA come from the germline V gene. CDR3 region: CSVVINTEAFF. In DNA form, the CDR3 reads TGCAGCGTTGTGATAAACACTGAAGCTTTCTTT.